These 25 T cell receptor beta chains originate from one sample sequenced in a study of blood T cells in healthy people across ages. A sample-barcoded 5' primer and a J-beta primer mix were used in a second PCR of about 7 to 12 cycles. TCRdb reprocessed the 5' RACE reads with MiXCR, giving one entry per CDR3 protein. This sample carries approximately 850,000 distinct CDR3 sequences, 40% to 50% of them seen once, and the ten largest clones take around 21%. Sequences were obtained from blood. These receptors all come from a man between 60 and 70 years old in good health.

The chain links TRBV12-3 or TRBV12-4 to TRBJ1-2, with D hard to call. The CDR3 sequence is 15 residues long. The V end lost 5 bases, the J end lost 2 bases, and 15 bases lay between the germline ends. The CDR3 DNA sequence: TGTGCCAGCAGTGGAACCCTTCGGTTAAACTATGGCTACACCTTC. Protein: CASSGTLRLNYGYTF.

This clonotype occurred a few times. V usage is TRBV6-5 and J usage is TRBJ2-1, with 10 nucleotides matching TRBD1. With V trimmed by 4 bases and J by 9 bases, 6 bases remained unmatched. The CDR3 length is 14 residues. Germline CDR1 and CDR2: MNHEY and SVGAGI. CDR3 nucleotide sequence: TGTGCCAGCAGTTCGGGACAGGGGAGGAGTGAGCAGTTCTTC. It yields the protein CASSSGQGRSEQFF.

This clonotype has ten or more counts. The chain has TRBV6-2 or TRBV6-3 and TRBJ2-7, with unresolved D. This CDR3 is 12 amino acids long. Between the trimmed V and J ends, which lost 4 bases and 3 bases, there was a span of 7 bases. Looked up from germline, CDR1 is MNHEY and CDR2 is SVGEGT. This CDR3 reads CASSLSFYEQYF. CDR3 nucleotides: TGTGCCAGCAGTTTATCTTTCTACGAGCAGTACTTC.

This clonotype has only a few counts. The chain has TRBV20-1 and TRBJ1-2, with D perhaps TRBD1 (5 bases). This CDR3 has 12 amino acids. Per germline, CDR1 DFQATT and CDR2 SNEGSKA (reference sequence). Trimming took 4 bases from V and 8 from J, leaving 14 bases between them. Written as DNA, the CDR3 is TGCAGTGCTAAAAGGGGAGGAAGGGGCTACACCTTC. Its protein product is CSAKRGGRGYTF.

The V gene is TRBV9, the J gene TRBJ2-1, with D possibly matching TRBD1 (6 bases). The J call may be incorrect, as the DNA end agrees better with TRBJ2-7. Per germline, CDR1 SGDLS and CDR2 YYNGEE. This CDR3 comprises 14 residues. The DNA for the CDR3 is TGTGCCAGCAGCGTCTCCACAGGGTACAATGAGCAGTACTTC. Protein product: CASSVSTGYNEQYF.

The chain employs TRBV6-2 or TRBV6-3 and TRBJ2-7; 11 nucleotides agree with TRBD1. The V and J ends lost 6 bases and 9 bases, in that order; junction bases with no gene match: 19. The germline V gene has CDR1 MNHEY and CDR2 SVGEGT. The CDR3 sequence is 17 residues long. The CDR3 DNA is TGTGCCAGCAGGGGGACAGGGGGACCCCCTTACAATGTGGGGCAGTACTTC. Encoded protein: CASRGTGGPPYNVGQYF.

The V call is TRBV12-3 or TRBV12-4, the J call TRBJ2-2; D gene ambiguous. V lost 5 bases and J 6 bases, leaving 10 bases between the germline ends. The CDR3 contains 13 residues. The CDR3 reads CASSPDTAGELFF. For the CDR3, the DNA is TGTGCCAGCAGTCCTGACACGGCCGGGGAGCTGTTTTTT.

The J gene is TRBJ2-7, the V gene TRBV3-1, with 7 nucleotides matching TRBD1. This CDR3 region has 13 residues. The germline CDR1 and CDR2 sequences are LGHDT and YNNKEL (reference sequence). The V gene end was trimmed by 1 base and the J gene end by 6 bases; junction bases not matched to a gene: 3. The CDR3, as DNA: TGTGCCAGCAGCCAAGCTTGGGACAGCGAGCAGTACTTC. Translating it yields CASSQAWDSEQYF.

This chain links TRBV9 with TRBJ2-1; 7 bases map to TRBD2. The CDR3 contains 15 residues. J gave up 1 base and V 5 bases, and 6 bases lay outside the gene matches. From germline, CDR1 is SGDLS and CDR2 YYNGEE. CDR3 amino acids: CASSAGRASYNEQFF. The CDR3 DNA is TGTGCCAGCAGTGCAGGGAGGGCTTCCTACAATGAGCAGTTCTTC. Using reference TRBV9 and TRBJ2-1 for the parts outside the CDR3, the full variable domain is DSGVTQTPKHLITATGQRVTLRCSPRSGDLSVYWYQQSLDQGLQFLIQYYNGEERAKGNILERFSAQQFPDLHSELNLSSLELGDSALYFCASSAGRASYNEQFFGPGTRLTVL.

The gene calls are TRBV11-2 and TRBJ2-5; 12 positions agree with TRBD2. Germline V gives CDR1 SGHAT, CDR2 FQNNGV. V shed 3 bases, J shed 5 bases, and the junction held 7 bases outside the gene matches. The CDR3 extends over 16 amino acids. CDR3 bases: TGTGCCAGCAGCTTGCCTAGCGGGGGGGCCTGGGAGACCCAGTACTTC. Its protein product is CASSLPSGGAWETQYF.

J is TRBJ2-3 and V is TRBV5-1, with TRBD2 matching over 12 bases. The ends lost 3 bases at V and 0 bases at J; junction bases unmatched: 5. Germline lookup yields CDR1 SGHRS and CDR2 YFSETQ. CDR3 size: 17 residues. The CDR3 region is CASSSLTSGGSTDTQYF. CDR3 sequence (DNA): TGCGCCAGCAGCTCCCTGACTAGCGGGGGTAGCACAGATACGCAGTATTTT.

The chain has TRBV4-3 and TRBJ2-3; no firm D call. Germline V gene data show CDR1 as LGHNA and CDR2 as YSLEER. Trimming pared 4 bases from V and 1 base from J, leaving 18 bases between. The CDR3 loop spans 17 amino acids. CDR3 region: CASSLNPGSGGTDTQYF. CDR3 nucleotide sequence: TGCGCCAGCAGCCTAAATCCCGGATCTGGGGGCACAGATACGCAGTATTTT.

The chain has TRBV7-9 and TRBJ1-2, with D hard to call. The CDR3 has 15 residues. Germline V gives CDR1 SEHNR, CDR2 FQNEAQ (reference sequence). V was cut by 2 bases and J by 4 bases, with 14 bases left in between. DNA for the CDR3: TGTGCCAGCAGCTTATCGTCAATATCGTCCTATGGCTACACCTTC. Translating gives CASSLSSISSYGYTF.

V usage is TRBV12-3 or TRBV12-4 and J usage is TRBJ2-1, with 9 nucleotides matching TRBD1. The CDR3 spans 15 residues. The V segment lost 3 bases and the J segment 7 bases; nucleotides outside the gene matches: 7. The CDR3 loop reads CASSLSQGARNEQFF. DNA for the CDR3: TGTGCCAGCAGTTTGTCACAGGGGGCGCGAAATGAGCAGTTCTTC.

The genes are TRBV4-1 and TRBJ2-1; tentative D call: TRBD1 (5 bases). Germline V gene sequence: CDR1 MGHRA, CDR2 YSYEKL. V was clipped by 2 bases and J by 7 bases, with 12 bases between them. The length of the CDR3 is 14 residues. Here the CDR3 DNA reads TGCGCCAGCAGCCAATCCAGGGCAAGTAATGAGCAGTTCTTC. This encodes CASSQSRASNEQFF.

The V and J genes are TRBV29-1 and TRBJ1-1; no reliable D call. Germline loops: CDR1 SQVTM, CDR2 ANQGSEA. The CDR3 is made up of 12 amino acids. V lost 5 bases, J lost 1 base, and 8 bases lay in between. As DNA, the CDR3 is TGCAGCGTTCTCCCGGGGAACACTGAAGCTTTCTTT. This sequence encodes CSVLPGNTEAFF.

About this clonotype: A much bigger clone sits one base away, suggesting this may be a read error. The V call is TRBV10-3, the J call TRBJ1-2; D not certain. Germline lookup yields CDR1 ENHRY and CDR2 SYGVKD. The CDR3 contains 15 residues. The CDR3, as DNA: TGTGCCGTCAGTGAGTCGGTGGCAACTAACTATGGCTACACCTTC. It yields the protein CAVSESVATNYGYTF.

The CDR3, as DNA: TGCGCCAGCAGCCTAGGACAGGGTGGTATAGATACGCAGTATTTT. This gives the protein CASSLGQGGIDTQYF. The chain recombines TRBV5-1 with TRBJ2-3; 8 nucleotides line up with TRBD1. The junction had 9 bases not matched to a gene; V was cut back by 4 bases and J by 5 bases. The CDR3 is made up of 15 amino acids. Looked up from germline, CDR1 is SGHRS and CDR2 is YFSETQ.

The J gene is TRBJ1-1, the V gene TRBV29-1, with 7 positions matching TRBD1. Germline V lookup: CDR1 SQVTM, CDR2 ANQGSEA. V was clipped by 5 bases and J by 11 bases; unmatched bases: 14. The CDR3 is 13 amino acids. CDR3 nucleotide sequence: TGCAGCGTTCTGACAGGGACGGATTGCTCGGCTTTCTTT. It codes for CSVLTGTDCSAFF.

This sequence joins TRBV20-1 and TRBJ1-2, with 7 bases aligning to TRBD1. Germline-derived CDR1 and CDR2 are DFQATT and SNEGSKA (reference sequence). The CDR3 runs to 12 residues. Trimming removed 7 bases from V and 8 bases from J; junction bases left unmatched: 10. CDR3 sequence (DNA): TGCAGTGGGGGAACAGGGGCAGGGGGCTACACCTTC. Translated, it gives CSGGTGAGGYTF.

Of note for this clonotype: A read error may account for a junction end that differs from germline. The chain combines TRBV3-1 with TRBJ2-4; D not certain. Germline V gene sequence: CDR1 LGHDT, CDR2 YNNKEL (reference sequence). The CDR3 sequence is 16 residues long. The CDR3 region has the DNA TGTGCCAGCAGCCAAGATACGCGCTCCCTCAAAAACACTCAGTACTTC. Its protein is CASSQDTRSLKNTQYF.

This chain joins TRBV4-3 and TRBJ1-3; D remains ambiguous. Deletions cut 0 bases from V and 0 bases from J, with 9 bases between. This CDR3 is built from 16 residues. Germline V gene lookup returns CDR1 LGHNA and CDR2 YSLEER. The CDR3 spells CASSQDLSSSGNTIYF. The CDR3 DNA is TGCGCCAGCAGCCAAGATTTGTCCAGCTCTGGAAACACCATATATTTT.

The chain couples TRBV5-5 to TRBJ2-7; no reliable D call. CDR1 is SGHKS and CDR2 is YYEKEE in the germline V gene (reference sequence). V was clipped by 1 base and J by 1 base, with 15 bases between them. The CDR3 consists of 16 residues. Here the CDR3 reads CASSLTHSGSSYEQYF. The DNA of the CDR3 is TGTGCCAGCAGCTTGACACACAGTGGGTCGTCCTACGAGCAGTACTTC.

The genes are TRBV15 and TRBJ2-4; D tentatively reads TRBD1 or TRBD2 (5 bases each). Germline CDR1 reads LNHNV; CDR2 reads YYDKDF (reference sequence). There are 12 residues in the CDR3. The germline V and J ends were trimmed by 7 bases and 9 bases, with 13 bases remaining between them. CDR3 DNA: TGTGCCACCAAGGGACCCCGAAGCATTCAGTACTTC. It codes for CATKGPRSIQYF.

The chain uses TRBV9 and TRBJ2-1; 13 positions match TRBD2. CDR1 is SGDLS and CDR2 is YYNGEE in the germline V gene. The V segment lost 3 bases and the J segment 5 bases; nucleotides outside the gene matches: 2. The CDR3 consists of 15 residues. The CDR3, as DNA: TGTGCCAGCAGCGCTGGGACTAGCGGGGACAATGAGCAGTTCTTC. It is translated as CASSAGTSGDNEQFF.